A selection of T cell receptor beta chains follows, all from one sample in a study of siplizumab effects on memory and regulatory T cells. The method was immunoSEQ multiplex PCR; TCRdb's version includes in-frame clones alone and lacks a portion of them. The table shows around 68,000 clones, with over 70% occurring only once. The sample taken for sequencing was Tregs sorted from blood. Source of these receptors: a human donor in good health. CDR3s include the opening cysteine and the closing phenylalanine or tryptophan. The D gene is left open where the match is weak. The listing skips clone size in some rows; elsewhere it reads once, few, many or a size class.

V gene	J gene	D gene	clone size	CDR3 DNA	CDR3 protein
TRBV18	TRBJ1-1	TRBD1	medium-sized	TGTGCCAGCTCACCTAAGGGGGCGGGATCGAACACTGAAGCTTTCTTT	CASSPKGAGSNTEAFF
TRBV14	TRBJ1-1	NA	few	TGTGCCAGCAGCCAAACATTATCGAACACTGAAGCTTTCTTT	CASSQTLSNTEAFF
TRBV7-9	TRBJ2-1	NA	once	TGTGCCAGCAGCTTAGGGGGAGGAGTAGGCGATGAGCAGTTCTTC	CASSLGGGVGDEQFF
TRBV4-2	TRBJ2-2	TRBD1	NA	TGTGCCAGCAGCCAAGGACAGGGGGCCAGAAAGAACACCGGGGAGCTGTTTTTT	CASSQGQGARKNTGELFF
TRBV28	TRBJ2-7	NA	NA	TGTGCCAGCAGTTTACCCCCGCGGGCCTACGAGCAGTACTTC	CASSLPPRAYEQYF
TRBV30	TRBJ1-5	NA	NA	TGTGCCTGGAGCACGAGATTCAATCAGCCCCAGCATTTT	CAWSTRFNQPQHF
TRBV6-1	TRBJ2-4	NA	few	TGTGCCAGCAGTGAGGGCAGGTGGTCAGGCATTCAGTACTTC	CASSEGRWSGIQYF
TRBV21-1	TRBJ1-2	NA	NA	TGTGCCAGCGGGCAGGGGAGGTATGGCTACACCTTC	CASGQGRYGYTF
TRBV5-1	TRBJ2-1	NA	once	TGCGCCAGCAGCTTAAAGGGACTTCAGGGCTCCTACAATGAGCAGTTCTTC	CASSLKGLQGSYNEQFF
TRBV5-1	TRBJ2-1	TRBD2	NA	TGCGCCAGCAGCTTGGCAGCACTAGCGGGAGCCACTGAGCAGTTCTTC	CASSLAALAGATEQFF
TRBV6-1	TRBJ2-1	NA	once	TGTGCCACCGGACAGCCGTACAATGAGCAGTTCTTC	CATGQPYNEQFF
TRBV29-1	TRBJ1-2	NA	NA	TGCAGCGTTGTAAAACAGGGCTGGGGCTACACCTTC	CSVVKQGWGYTF
TRBV5-1	TRBJ2-1	TRBD1	NA	TGCGCCAGCAGCTTAGCCCTCCCGACAGGGAGATACAATGAGCAGTTCTTC	CASSLALPTGRYNEQFF
TRBV5-6	TRBJ2-7	NA	NA	TGTGCCAGCAGGCGCCTAGGGGGGACATACGAGCAGTACTTC	CASRRLGGTYEQYF
TRBV5-1	TRBJ2-7	NA	NA	TGCGCCAGCAGCTCAGGCGACAGCTCCTACGAGCAGTACTTC	CASSSGDSSYEQYF
TRBV29-1	TRBJ1-1	NA	few	TGCAGCGTTGAAGGAACAGGGAGGGATACTGAAGCTTTCTTT	CSVEGTGRDTEAFF
TRBV5-1	TRBJ2-2	NA	NA	TGCGCCAGCAGCTTGGGACTCCGAGGGGCCGGGGAGCTGTTTTTT	CASSLGLRGAGELFF
TRBV5-6	TRBJ2-3	NA	few	TGTGCCAGCAGCTTTTTCTCTAGCGGCACAGATACGCAGTATTTT	CASSFFSSGTDTQYF
TRBV7-9	TRBJ1-5	NA	NA	TGTGCCAGCAGCTTAAGCACACCCCTCTGGAATCAGCCCCAGCATTTT	CASSLSTPLWNQPQHF
TRBV30	TRBJ2-3	TRBD2	NA	TGTGCCTGGAGAGCTTGGACTAGCGGGTTGCTGGGAACAGATACGCAGTATTTT	CAWRAWTSGLLGTDTQYF
TRBV9	TRBJ1-1	NA	NA	TGTGCCAGCAGCCCGAGACTTCTCTACACTGAAGCTTTCTTT	CASSPRLLYTEAFF
TRBV6-6	TRBJ1-6	NA	NA	TGTGCCAGCAGCCCTATGTGGCGCCAGGATAATTCACCCCTCCACTTT	CASSPMWRQDNSPLHF
TRBV5-1	TRBJ1-2	TRBD1	NA	TGCGCCAGCAGCACTGGACAGGGAACATATGGCTACACCTTC	CASSTGQGTYGYTF
TRBV7-2	TRBJ2-3	NA	NA	TGTGCCAGCAGCTTAGTGTTTAGCGCAGGCACAGATACGCAGTATTTT	CASSLVFSAGTDTQYF
TRBV19	TRBJ2-7	TRBD1	NA	TGTGCCAGTAGTATTGGACAGGGGGCTAAGGAGCAGTACTTC	CASSIGQGAKEQYF
TRBV7-9	TRBJ1-5	TRBD1	NA	TGTGCCAGCAGCTTAGAAGGACAGGGCCATCAGCCCCAGCATTTT	CASSLEGQGHQPQHF
TRBV5-1	TRBJ2-5	NA	NA	TGCGCCAGCAGCCCCACAGGGAGTGAAAACCAGTACTTC	CASSPTGSENQYF
TRBV30	TRBJ1-1	TRBD1	NA	TGTGCCTGGAGTGTACGGAGAGGGGGCTTGAACACTGAAGCTTTCTTT	CAWSVRRGGLNTEAFF
TRBV11-1	TRBJ2-5	NA	NA	TGTGCCAGCAGGGCTACTAGGGGCCCACAAGAGACCCAGTACTTC	CASRATRGPQETQYF
TRBV6-4	TRBJ1-1	NA	NA	TGTGCCAGCAGTCTCACAGGGAACACTGAAGCTTTCTTT	CASSLTGNTEAFF
TRBV10-3	TRBJ2-2	TRBD2	NA	TGTGCCATCGGGACTAGCGGGAGCTCGGGGGAGCTGTTTTTT	CAIGTSGSSGELFF
TRBV7-2	TRBJ2-5	NA	NA	TGTGCCAGCAGCTTCTCAGAGATTGCAGAGACCCAGTACTTC	CASSFSEIAETQYF
TRBV6-5	TRBJ1-2	TRBD1	NA	TGTGCCAGCAACAGTAGGACAGGCCACTATGGCTACACCTTC	CASNSRTGHYGYTF
TRBV19	TRBJ2-3	TRBD2	NA	TGTGCCAGTAGTGGACTAGCGGGGTTTGCTAGCACAGATACGCAGTATTTT	CASSGLAGFASTDTQYF